These 14 T cell receptor beta chains share one sample of origin, sequenced in a study of T-cell reconstitution after alpha-beta-depleted transplantation in children. Preparation of the TCRbeta library was carried out with unique molecular identifiers. TCRdb recomputed calls from the PCR reads with MiXCR, one row per CDR3 protein. The sample holds fewer than 550,000 distinct CDR3 sequences; roughly an eighth are singletons and the top ten take 12% to 15%. This sample comprised PBMCs, mostly from graft donor cells, obtained 180 days after TCRalphabeta/CD19-depleted stem cell transplant. The receptors were sampled from a female patient aged 2-9 years who had a stem cell transplant for aplastic anemia, so the T cells may come from the graft donor.

This clonotype was picked up many times. The genes are TRBV28 and TRBJ2-7; 10 positions agree with TRBD2. V lost 5 bases, J lost 3 bases, and 7 bases stayed unmatched. CDR3 length: 15 amino acids. The germline gives CDR1 MDHEN, CDR2 SYDVKM. The CDR3 nucleotides read TGTGCCAGCAGTAAAACTAGCGGGGCTTTCTACGAGCAGTACTTC. Translated: CASSKTSGAFYEQYF.

This clonotype was seen only a few times. The V and J genes are TRBV6-5 and TRBJ2-6; D gene unclear. With 2 bases removed from V and 0 bases from J, the gap between germline ends came to 11 bases. Per the germline V gene, CDR1 is MNHEY and CDR2 is SVGAGI. The CDR3 length is 17 residues. CDR3 amino acids: CASSYTGWGSGANVLTF. The CDR3 DNA is TGTGCCAGCAGTTACACGGGTTGGGGCTCTGGGGCCAACGTCCTGACTTTC.

The sample holds a few counts of this clonotype. This sequence joins TRBV3-1 and TRBJ1-5; no clear D. This CDR3 is built from 14 residues. Between the trimmed V and J ends, which lost 0 bases and 0 bases, there was a span of 3 bases. From germline, CDR1 is LGHDT and CDR2 YNNKEL (reference sequence). CDR3 nucleotides: TGTGCCAGCAGCCAAGACGGTAGCAATCAGCCCCAGCATTTT. Translation: CASSQDGSNQPQHF.

The rearrangement uses TRBV20-1 and TRBJ2-1, with 7 bases fitting TRBD2. Germline V gene sequence: CDR1 DFQATT, CDR2 SNEGSKA (reference sequence). V dropped 5 bases and J dropped 4; count of bases not matched to a gene: 8. CDR3 size: 14 residues. The CDR3 region is CSAERDSPYNEQFF. Written as DNA, the CDR3 is TGCAGTGCTGAGCGGGATTCGCCATACAATGAGCAGTTCTTC.

In its sample, this clonotype was seen a few times. This rearrangement joins TRBV29-1 to TRBJ1-2, with D possibly being TRBD1 (6 bases). The V gene lost 1 base and the J gene lost 13 bases, with 16 bases spanning the gap. This CDR3 contains 12 residues. Germline V gene data show CDR1 as SQVTM and CDR2 as ANQGSEA. CDR3 sequence: CSVEGSSGAGTF. As DNA, the CDR3 is TGCAGCGTTGAAGGAAGCTCAGGGGCGGGCACCTTC.

Comments on this clonotype: At one end the junction does not follow the germline gene, possibly because of a read error. The chain couples TRBV5-1 to TRBJ2-3, with TRBD2 as a possible D gene (6 bases). The CDR3 totals 15 residues. CDR1 SGHRS and CDR2 YFSETQ come from the germline V gene. CDR3 in amino acids: CASGLGGSTSRTQYF. The CDR3 region has the DNA TGCGCCAGCGGCTTGGGGGGTTCTACTTCTCGTACGCAGTATTTT.

This clonotype was recorded a few times. The V gene is TRBV29-1, the J gene TRBJ2-1, with D unresolved. CDR3 size: 13 residues. CDR1 is SQVTM, CDR2 ANQGSEA, per germline. V dropped 4 bases and J dropped 5 bases, with 12 bases sitting between them. For the CDR3, the DNA is TGCAGCGTTGTGGGTCTCGAAAACAATGAGCAGTTCTTC. This sequence encodes CSVVGLENNEQFF.

The table lists this clonotype with a few counts. The rearrangement links TRBV5-1 to TRBJ2-5, with 9 bases identical to TRBD2. With 2 bases clipped from V and 3 bases from J, the junction kept 8 bases outside the gene matches. Germline CDR1 SGHRS, CDR2 YFSETQ. The CDR3 is 16 residues long. The CDR3 here is CASSFQNASGKETQYF. The CDR3 coding sequence is TGCGCCAGCAGCTTCCAAAATGCTAGCGGGAAAGAGACCCAGTACTTC.

This clonotype has just a few counts. V gene TRBV6-2 or TRBV6-3 combines with J gene TRBJ1-2, with 8 bases that match TRBD1. This CDR3 is 14 amino acids long. The trim removed 9 bases at V and 0 bases at J, leaving 6 bases unmatched. The germline V gene has CDR1 MNHEY and CDR2 SVGEGT. The CDR3: CASGQGGTNYGYTF. CDR3 DNA: TGTGCCAGTGGACAGGGCGGAACTAACTATGGCTACACCTTC.

Only a few counts were recorded for this clonotype. The V call is TRBV7-2, the J call TRBJ2-5; D call uncertain. Germline V lookup: CDR1 SGHTA, CDR2 FQGNSA. With 1 base removed from V and 0 bases from J, the gap between germline ends came to 9 bases. CDR3 length: 15 amino acids. The CDR3 DNA is TGTGCCAGCAGCTTAGTGGGTACCCACCAAGAGACCCAGTACTTC. Translating it yields CASSLVGTHQETQYF.

The chain uses TRBV7-9 and TRBJ2-7, with 7 bases lining up with TRBD1. The CDR3 is 17 amino acids. Germline CDR1 and CDR2: SEHNR and FQNEAQ (reference sequence). The V gene end was trimmed by 1 base and the J gene end by 0 bases; junction bases not matched to a gene: 9. The CDR3 sequence is CASSLEGAPSSSYEQYV. Written as DNA, the CDR3 is TGTGCCAGCAGCTTAGAGGGGGCCCCTTCTTCCTCCTACGAGCAGTACGTC.

CDR3 sequence (DNA): TGCGCCAGCAGCTTGGCCTGGTTTGAGCAGTTCTTC. It specifies CASSLAWFEQFF. The chain joins TRBV5-1 to TRBJ2-1, with unresolved D. Trimming removed 0 bases from V and 9 bases from J, with 7 bases in between. This CDR3 is 12 amino acids long. Germline V gene sequence: CDR1 SGHRS, CDR2 YFSETQ.

The rearrangement links TRBV24-1 to TRBJ2-3, with D possibly TRBD2 on 5 matching bases. Germline V gene sequence: CDR1 KGHDR, CDR2 SFDVKD. The V end lost 9 bases, the J end lost 0 bases, and 15 bases lay between the germline ends. CDR3 length equals 15 residues. Here the CDR3 DNA reads TGTGCCACCGGAACTAGAACCCTTAGCACAGATACGCAGTATTTT. Protein: CATGTRTLSTDTQYF.

This clonotype was picked up many times. This chain joins TRBV29-1 and TRBJ2-2, with D possibly being TRBD1 (5 bases). Germline V gene sequence: CDR1 SQVTM, CDR2 ANQGSEA. The length of the CDR3 is 14 residues. With 4 bases removed from V and 0 bases from J, the gap between germline ends came to 9 bases. The chain's CDR3 is CSVVWTSNTGELFF. The CDR3 bases are TGCAGCGTTGTCTGGACATCGAACACCGGGGAGCTGTTTTTT.